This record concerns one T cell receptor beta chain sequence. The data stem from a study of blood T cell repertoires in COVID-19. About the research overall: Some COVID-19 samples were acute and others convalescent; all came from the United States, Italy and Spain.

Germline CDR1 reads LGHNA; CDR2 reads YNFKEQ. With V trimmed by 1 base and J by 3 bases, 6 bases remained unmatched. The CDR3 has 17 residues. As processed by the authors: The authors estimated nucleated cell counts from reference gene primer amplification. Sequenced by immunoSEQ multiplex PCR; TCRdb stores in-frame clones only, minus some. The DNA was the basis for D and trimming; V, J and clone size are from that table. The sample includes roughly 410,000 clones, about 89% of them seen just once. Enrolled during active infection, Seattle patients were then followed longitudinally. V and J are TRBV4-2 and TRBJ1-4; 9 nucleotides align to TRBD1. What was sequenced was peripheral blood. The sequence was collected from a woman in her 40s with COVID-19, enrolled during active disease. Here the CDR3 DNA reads TGTGCCAGCAGCCAAGGGGACAGGGTAGTGGCTAATGAAAAACTGTTTTTT. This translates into CASSQGDRVVANEKLFF.